Detailed here is one TCR beta chain. Its antigen is unidentified. Between the trimmed V and J ends, which lost 3 bases and 8 bases, there was a span of 19 bases. The length of the CDR3 is 15 residues. In germline, CDR1 is ENHRY, CDR2 SYGVKD. This sample is part of a study of shared clonotypes between healthy human individuals. Study findings and constraints: Generally, naive subsets came out with larger estimated richness than memory subsets. Rarefaction showed that sequencing of sorted subsets was incomplete (despite large depth).

Clones were sequenced by immunoSEQ multiplex PCR, and TCRdb holds only the in-frame ones, with some missing. The sample consists of roughly 1.4 million clones, around 98.5% of them appearing once. The clonotype originates from a man aged 25 to 45 in good health. The sequencing input was naive CD4+ T cells sorted from blood. Subset described: CD45RA+ positively selected. This chain joins TRBV10-3 and TRBJ1-2, with no clear D. The CDR3 protein is CAISEKERLGRGYTF. DNA for the CDR3: TGTGCCATCAGTGAAAAGGAGCGCCTGGGTCGGGGCTACACCTTC.